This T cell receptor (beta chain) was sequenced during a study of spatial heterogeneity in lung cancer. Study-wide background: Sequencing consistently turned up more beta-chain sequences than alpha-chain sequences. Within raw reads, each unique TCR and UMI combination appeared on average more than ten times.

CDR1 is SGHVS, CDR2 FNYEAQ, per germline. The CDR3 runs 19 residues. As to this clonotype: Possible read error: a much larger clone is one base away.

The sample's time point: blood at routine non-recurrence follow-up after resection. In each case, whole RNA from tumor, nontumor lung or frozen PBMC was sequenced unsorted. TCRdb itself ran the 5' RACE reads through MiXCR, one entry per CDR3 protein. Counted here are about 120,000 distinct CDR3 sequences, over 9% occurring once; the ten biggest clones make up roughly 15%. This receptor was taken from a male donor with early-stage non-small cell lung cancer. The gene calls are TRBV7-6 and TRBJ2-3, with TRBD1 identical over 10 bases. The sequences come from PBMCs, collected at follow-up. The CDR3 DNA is TGTGTCAGCAGCCACGGCCGCACGTCGGGACAGGGGTGGACAGATACGCAGTATTTT. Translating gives CVSSHGRTSGQGWTDTQYF.